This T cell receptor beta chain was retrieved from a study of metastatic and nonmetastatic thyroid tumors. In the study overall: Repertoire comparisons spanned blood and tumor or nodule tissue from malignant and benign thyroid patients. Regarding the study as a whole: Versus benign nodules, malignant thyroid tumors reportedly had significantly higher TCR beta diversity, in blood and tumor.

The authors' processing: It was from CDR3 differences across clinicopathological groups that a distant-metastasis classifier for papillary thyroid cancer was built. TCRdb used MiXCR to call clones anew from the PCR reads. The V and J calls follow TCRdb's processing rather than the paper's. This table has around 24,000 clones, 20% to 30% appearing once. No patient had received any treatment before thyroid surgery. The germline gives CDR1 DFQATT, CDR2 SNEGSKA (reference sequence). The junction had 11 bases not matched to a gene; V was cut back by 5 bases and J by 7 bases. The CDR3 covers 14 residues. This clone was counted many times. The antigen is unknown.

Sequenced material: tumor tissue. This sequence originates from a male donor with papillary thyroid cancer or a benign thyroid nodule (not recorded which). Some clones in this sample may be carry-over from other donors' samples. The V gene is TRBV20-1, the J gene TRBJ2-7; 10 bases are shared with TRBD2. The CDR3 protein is CSAPGLAGVGEQYF. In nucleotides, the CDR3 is TGCAGTGCTCCCGGGCTAGCGGGAGTCGGGGAGCAGTACTTC.